The 13 T cell receptor beta chains presented below share a single source sample, sequenced in a study of T cells in Graves' hyperthyroidism and ophthalmopathy. Amplified TCR beta CDR3 regions derived from RNA transcripts. The HTBI primer set served for first-round RT-PCR of the TCR CDR3. MiXCR, run by TCRdb on the multiplex PCR reads, gives a single entry per CDR3 protein. This table holds approximately 270,000 distinct CDR3 sequences, about 14% found once. Sequencing was performed on blood. The receptor source for this set is a woman aged 40-49 years with Graves' hyperthyroidism that later progressed to Graves' ophthalmopathy.

This clonotype was recorded at least ten times. The chain has TRBV12-3 or TRBV12-4 and TRBJ2-7; D possibly corresponds to TRBD1 (6 bases). The V end lost 1 base, the J end lost 3 bases, and 19 bases lay between the germline ends. This CDR3 is built from 17 residues. CDR3 loop: CASSLGLGHPRDYEQYF. In nucleotides, the CDR3 is TGTGCCAGCAGTTTAGGGTTGGGACATCCGAGAGACTACGAGCAGTACTTC.

This clonotype appeared many times. The chain recombines TRBV29-1 with TRBJ2-1, with unresolved D. Trimming removed 4 bases from V and 0 bases from J, with 7 bases in between. CDR1 and CDR2 from the germline V gene are SQVTM and ANQGSEA. There are 13 residues in the CDR3. The CDR3 reads CSVVVSSYNEQFF. The CDR3 DNA reads as TGCAGCGTTGTGGTGAGCTCCTACAATGAGCAGTTCTTC.

Ten or more counts support this clonotype. This chain connects TRBV11-2 to TRBJ1-2; D might be TRBD1 (6 bases). Germline lookup yields CDR1 SGHAT and CDR2 FQNNGV. The V and J ends lost 5 bases and 0 bases respectively, with 19 bases between them. This CDR3 spans 17 amino acids. CDR3 coding DNA: TGTGCCAGCAGCCAGAACCGGGGGGCAGCGGCTAACTATGGCTACACCTTC. Translating gives CASSQNRGAAANYGYTF.

This clonotype came up a few times. Here the CDR3 DNA reads TGTGCCAGTAGTATGGTACAGGGATACTACGAGCAGTACTTC. Its translation is CASSMVQGYYEQYF. This rearrangement joins TRBV19 to TRBJ2-7; D possibly corresponds to TRBD1 (6 bases). V lost 3 bases, J lost 3 bases, and 12 bases lay in between. The germline V gene has CDR1 LNHDA and CDR2 SQIVND (reference sequence). The CDR3 is made up of 14 amino acids. The entire variable domain, with the rest obtained from reference TRBV19 and TRBJ2-7, is as follows: DGGITQSPKYLFRKEGQNVTLSCEQNLNHDAMYWYRQDPGQGLRLIYYSQIVNDFQKGDIAEGYSVSREKKESFPLTVTSAQKNPTAFYLCASSMVQGYYEQYFGPGTRLTVT.

This clonotype was counted only a few times. The V and J genes are TRBV20-1 and TRBJ1-5, with a possible D match to TRBD1 (6 bases). Germline V lookup: CDR1 DFQATT, CDR2 SNEGSKA (reference sequence). Trimming shortened V by 6 bases and J by 0 bases, and 12 bases separated the two germline ends. The CDR3 spans 14 residues. The CDR3 coding sequence is TGCAGTGCCGCGACAGGTTATAGCAATCAGCCCCAGCATTTT. This encodes CSAATGYSNQPQHF.

This clonotype has a count of ten or more. The rearrangement links TRBV10-2 to TRBJ1-1, with D unclear. Trimming removed 0 bases from V and 6 bases from J, with 8 bases in between. The CDR3 sequence is 13 residues long. Germline assignment: CDR1 WSHSY and CDR2 SAAADI. CDR3: CASSESLIPEAFF. The CDR3 nucleotides are TGCGCCAGCAGTGAGTCCCTTATTCCTGAAGCTTTCTTT.

Only a few counts were recorded for this clonotype. The chain links TRBV20-1 to TRBJ2-7; perhaps TRBD1 as D (5 bases). Germline V gene data show CDR1 as DFQATT and CDR2 as SNEGSKA (reference sequence). The CDR3 sequence is 15 residues long. V was shortened by 3 bases and J by 3 bases, with 18 bases between the two germline ends. This CDR3 reads CSARAELVDSYEQYF. The CDR3 bases are TGCAGTGCTAGGGCAGAGCTCGTTGACAGCTACGAGCAGTACTTC.

The sample holds many counts of this clonotype. V usage is TRBV3-1 and J usage is TRBJ2-5; D ambiguous. There are 16 residues in the CDR3. V lost 0 bases and J lost 3, with 14 bases in between. Germline-derived CDR1 and CDR2 are LGHDT and YNNKEL (reference sequence). CDR3 DNA: TGTGCCAGCAGCCAAGATTTGTCGAGACAAGAAGAGACCCAGTACTTC. The encoded protein is CASSQDLSRQEETQYF.

This clonotype has ten or more counts. The chain combines TRBV28 with TRBJ2-3, with TRBD2 identical over 11 bases. This CDR3 spans 14 amino acids. Trimming at V came to 8 bases and at J to 3 bases, leaving 4 bases not matched to a gene. Germline V lookup: CDR1 MDHEN, CDR2 SYDVKM. The CDR3 DNA is TGTGCCAGCGTTCCTAGCGGGAGGACAGATACGCAGTATTTT. It specifies CASVPSGRTDTQYF.

This clonotype was seen at least ten times. The chain joins TRBV29-1 to TRBJ1-1, with D perhaps TRBD1 (6 bases). The CDR3 has 15 amino acids. V shed 4 bases and J shed 1 base, with 16 bases lying between them. Germline-derived CDR1 and CDR2 are SQVTM and ANQGSEA. The CDR3 DNA sequence: TGCAGCGTTGGGGGGCAGGTGATATCGAACACTGAAGCTTTCTTT. This encodes CSVGGQVISNTEAFF.

At least ten counts were recorded for this clonotype. This chain uses TRBV3-1 with TRBJ2-5; 13 bases fit TRBD2. The V gene end was trimmed by 0 bases and the J gene end by 5 bases; junction bases not matched to a gene: 12. CDR3 length: 19 amino acids. Germline CDR1 reads LGHDT; CDR2 reads YNNKEL (reference sequence). Written as DNA, the CDR3 is TGTGCCAGCAGCCAAGATCGGGAAACTAGCGGGAGGGTGCGGGAGACCCAGTACTTC. As protein: CASSQDRETSGRVRETQYF.

The chain recombines TRBV11-2 with TRBJ2-2; 11 bases are a match to TRBD2. This CDR3 is 18 amino acids long. Germline CDR1 is SGHAT and CDR2 is FQNNGV. Losses at the gene ends were 6 bases for V and 3 bases for J; bases not matched to a gene: 12. The CDR3 DNA is TGTGCCAGCAGACCAGTACCGGGACTAGCGGTGTACACCGGGGAGCTGTTTTTT. Protein: CASRPVPGLAVYTGELFF.

This clonotype appeared many times. J is TRBJ1-6 and V is TRBV18; 7 bases fit TRBD1. The CDR3 sequence is 12 residues long. Per the germline V gene, CDR1 is KGHSH and CDR2 is LQKENI. J lost 10 bases, V lost 6 bases, and 3 bases had no gene match. The CDR3 loop is CASSMGQSPLHF. CDR3 nucleotide sequence: TGTGCCAGCTCTATGGGACAGTCACCCCTCCACTTT.